The present T cell receptor (beta chain) was sequenced within a study of lymphopenia after photon versus proton radiotherapy. Whole-study findings and limits: Relative stability marked proton patients; photon patients lost diversity and naive cells.

Some clones are missing from TCRdb's copy, which holds only in-frame ones; the method was immunoSEQ multiplex PCR. The sample includes 15,000 to 20,000 clones, approximately 86% of them seen just once. As to this clone: The target antigen is unknown.

This TCR came from a woman aged 55-70 years with cholangiocarcinoma. Some clones in this sample may be carry-over from other donors' samples. The sample consisted of peripheral blood, taken from a patient treated with proton-based radiotherapy.

CDR3 amino acids: CASSGRSWGGARGSPLHF. In DNA, the CDR3 is TGTGCCAGCAGTGGGCGGTCCTGGGGGGGGGCTCGTGGTTCACCCCTCCACTTT. The chain uses TRBV6-1 and TRBJ1-6; D is possibly TRBD1 (6 bases). Per the germline V gene, CDR1 is MNHNS and CDR2 is SASEGT. The CDR3 runs 18 residues. Trimming cost V 4 bases and J 9 bases, with 25 bases left between them.